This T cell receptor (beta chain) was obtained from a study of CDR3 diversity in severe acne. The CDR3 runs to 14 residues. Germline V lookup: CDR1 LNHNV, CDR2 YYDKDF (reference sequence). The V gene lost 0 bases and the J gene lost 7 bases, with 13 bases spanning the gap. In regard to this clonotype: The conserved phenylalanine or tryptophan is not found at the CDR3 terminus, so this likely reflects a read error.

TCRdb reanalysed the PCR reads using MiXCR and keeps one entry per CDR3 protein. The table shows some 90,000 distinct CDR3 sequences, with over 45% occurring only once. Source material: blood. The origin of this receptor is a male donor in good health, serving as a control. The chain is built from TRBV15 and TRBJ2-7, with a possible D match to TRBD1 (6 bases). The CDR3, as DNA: TGTGCCACCAGCAGAGACCGCGCAGGGGTTGAGCAGTACTTG. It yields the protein CATSRDRAGVEQYL.